Included here is one T cell receptor (beta chain) sequence, with context. The sample originates from a study of blood T cells in healthy people across ages. This CDR3 spans 15 amino acids. The V gene lost 1 base and the J gene lost 4 bases, with 11 bases spanning the gap. From germline, CDR1 is SGHTA and CDR2 FQGNSA. It was with a sample-barcoded 5' primer and a J-beta primer mix that a second PCR of roughly 7 to 12 cycles was run. MiXCR, run by TCRdb on the 5' RACE reads, gives a single entry per CDR3 protein. The sample yields roughly 2 million distinct CDR3 sequences, about 50% seen once. Sequences were obtained from blood. The source of this sequence is a woman aged 40 to 50 in good health. The chain employs TRBV7-2 and TRBJ1-5; unclear D gene. CDR3 sequence reads: CASSLDGLPNQPQHF. CDR3 nucleotide sequence: TGTGCCAGCAGCTTAGACGGGCTTCCGAATCAGCCCCAGCATTTT.